This TCR beta chain appears in the sequencing data of a study of long-term antiretroviral therapy in people with HIV. Researchers report immunoSEQ v3.0 was run at survey level. Assay: immunoSEQ multiplex PCR; the TCRdb copy retains only in-frame clones and omits some. This sample has some 20,000 clones, with approximately 80% found just once. The sample here was unsorted PBMCs, taken approximately 5.7 years after starting antiretroviral therapy. The TCR sequence derives from a young man with HIV.

CDR3 bases: TGTGCCAGCACTCGGACGGGCGGGTTCACTGAAGCTTTCTTT. The encoded protein is CASTRTGGFTEAFF. This chain links TRBV6-5 with TRBJ1-1, with no clear D. Trimming shortened V by 7 bases and J by 4 bases, and 16 bases separated the two germline ends. The CDR3 has 14 amino acids. Looked up from germline, CDR1 is MNHEY and CDR2 is SVGAGI.